This section outlines one T cell receptor beta chain sequence together with its context. Its antigen is unknown. The sample is drawn from a study of post-analysis software for immune sequencing data. Study summary: Disease trajectories encompassed relapsing-remitting, secondary progressive and progressive-relapsing multiple sclerosis.

General study points: Significantly lower normalized Chao1 diversity was found in patients with multiple sclerosis relative to controls. When patients were compared with controls, about five TRBV segments were more frequent, TRBV5-6, TRBV5-1 and TRBV20-1 among them. Pronounced co-clustering by F measure was evident among identically batched samples.

Unique molecular identifiers had been added to the TCR beta cDNA libraries. T cells numbering about 0.85 to 11 million gave rise to a few hundred thousand cDNA molecules. MiXCR, applied by TCRdb to the PCR reads, yields one record per CDR3 protein. The sample records 740,000 or so distinct CDR3 sequences, around 53% being singletons. Germline CDR1 SQVTM, CDR2 ANQGSEA. This CDR3 is 15 amino acids long. Between the trimmed V and J ends, which lost 7 bases and 0 bases, there was a span of 13 bases. This chain uses TRBV29-1 with TRBJ2-6; D possibly matches TRBD1 or TRBD2 (6 bases each). The source of this sequence is a girl aged 10 to 17 with multiple sclerosis. The sample comprised blood. The CDR3 here is CSAIGGGSGANVLTF. The CDR3 bases are TGCAGCGCCATCGGGGGCGGCTCTGGGGCCAACGTCCTGACTTTC. The variable domain in full, with the rest retrieved from reference TRBV29-1 and TRBJ2-6, is SAVISQKPSRDICQRGTSLTIQCQVDSQVTMMFWYRQQPGQSLTLIATANQGSEATYESGFVIDKFPISRPNLTFSTLTVSNMSPEDSSIYLCSAIGGGSGANVLTFGAGSRLTVL.